These 21 T cell receptor beta chains originate from one sample sequenced in a study of OX40 agonist ivuxolimab in advanced cancers. Clones were sequenced by immunoSEQ multiplex PCR, and TCRdb holds only the in-frame ones, with some missing. The sample has 40,000 to 45,000 clones, under 90% seen once. Specimen: CD4+ or CD8+ T cells sorted from blood, collected in a trial of the OX40 agonist ivuxolimab. The receptors stem from an adult with an advanced solid tumor such as melanoma, head and neck, liver or kidney cancer.

J is TRBJ2-2 and V is TRBV11-2; 7 bases are a match to TRBD1. V shed 5 bases and J 3 bases; nucleotides not matched to a gene: 9. The germline gives CDR1 SGHAT, CDR2 FQNNGV. The CDR3 sequence is 16 residues long. DNA for the CDR3: TGTGCCAGCAGCCAAATGGGACAGCCTTACACCGGGGAGCTGTTTTTT. Amino acids: CASSQMGQPYTGELFF.

The chain combines TRBV23-1 with TRBJ2-3, with D perhaps TRBD1 (6 bases). TRBV23-1 is labeled an ORF, and its function is uncertain. V lost 0 bases and J lost 4, with 23 bases in between. This CDR3 has 19 amino acids. This CDR3 is CASSQSPPGTSHPPDTQYF. CDR3 in DNA: TGCGCCAGCAGTCAATCACCACCCGGGACATCCCACCCCCCAGATACGCAGTATTTT.

The chain is built from TRBV10-1 and TRBJ2-1; unclear D gene. The CDR3 runs 15 residues. The V and J ends lost 5 bases and 6 bases respectively, with 17 bases between them. Looked up from germline, CDR1 is WNHNN and CDR2 is SYGVQD (reference sequence). As DNA, the CDR3 is TGCGCCAGCAGTTATGATAGCTTACGTCTCAATGAGCAGTTCTTC. Its protein is CASSYDSLRLNEQFF.

This chain connects TRBV18 to TRBJ1-4; 8 bases agree with TRBD1. The V gene's germline CDR1 is KGHSH and CDR2 LQKENI. V dropped 3 bases and J dropped 7; count of bases not matched to a gene: 4. The CDR3 has 14 residues. The CDR3 sequence: CASSPQGAGEKLFF. The CDR3 nucleotides read TGTGCCAGCTCACCCCAGGGGGCAGGTGAAAAACTGTTTTTT.

This clone was seen only once. The chain links TRBV7-6 to TRBJ2-7, with 8 bases fitting TRBD1. In germline, CDR1 is SGHVS, CDR2 FNYEAQ. The J segment lost 3 bases and the V segment lost 4 bases, leaving 8 bases of the junction unmatched. This CDR3 has 15 amino acids. DNA of the CDR3: TGTGCCAGCAGCTCGGACAGGGCGAAAGACTACGAGCAGTACTTC. It encodes CASSSDRAKDYEQYF.

A single count supports this clone. The J gene is TRBJ1-5, the V gene TRBV19, with a possible D match to TRBD1 (5 bases). The CDR3 is 12 amino acids. Trimming took 2 bases from V and 15 from J, leaving 14 bases between them. The germline V gene encodes CDR1 LNHDA and CDR2 SQIVND (reference sequence). CDR3 in DNA: TGTGCCAGTAGTATAAAGCAGGGAGGTCTGCATTTT. Its translation is CASSIKQGGLHF.

The chain links TRBV28 to TRBJ1-1; D may be TRBD1 (5 bases). Looked up from germline, CDR1 is MDHEN and CDR2 is SYDVKM. The V gene lost 5 bases and the J gene lost 3 bases, with 10 bases spanning the gap. The CDR3 consists of 13 residues. CDR3 sequence reads: CASSPSGDTEAFF. CDR3 nucleotides: TGTGCCAGCAGTCCGTCGGGGGACACTGAAGCTTTCTTT.

This clone was seen a single time. The rearrangement uses TRBV15 and TRBJ2-3; D not resolved. Trimming removed 5 bases from V and 7 bases from J, with 10 bases in between. This CDR3 region has 12 residues. Germline V gene sequence: CDR1 LNHNV, CDR2 YYDKDF (reference sequence). CDR3 in amino acids: CATSPQRNTQYF. CDR3 coding DNA: TGTGCCACCAGCCCCCAAAGGAATACGCAGTATTTT. Supplemented by reference TRBV15 and TRBJ2-3, the full variable domain reads DAMVIQNPRYQVTQFGKPVTLSCSQTLNHNVMYWYQQKSSQAPKLLFHYYDKDFNNEADTPDNFQSRRPNTSFCFLDIRSPGLGDTAMYLCATSPQRNTQYFGPGTRLTVL.

Concerning this clone: One end of the junction does not line up with germline, which may come from a read error. The genes are TRBV11-2 and TRBJ1-1; 8 bases line up with TRBD1. The CDR3 is made up of 14 amino acids. Germline CDR1 and CDR2: SGHAT and FQNNGV. The CDR3 DNA reads TGTGCCAGCAGCCTCGAACCGGGACAGGCGAAGAGGGAGTTT. It encodes CASSLEPGQAKREF.

The genes are TRBV7-9 and TRBJ2-1; unclear D gene. The CDR3 is made up of 11 amino acids. The ends were cut back, 8 bases at V and 11 bases at J, with 13 bases in the middle. CDR1 is SEHNR and CDR2 is FQNEAQ in the germline V gene (reference sequence). As DNA, the CDR3 is TGTGCCAGCGCAGCTGAAGATAAGCAGTTCTTC. Translation gives CASAAEDKQFF.

The V call is TRBV5-1, the J call TRBJ2-7, with D tentatively TRBD1 (5 bases). Germline loops: CDR1 SGHRS, CDR2 YFSETQ. The CDR3 has 13 amino acids. V was trimmed by 2 bases and J by 3 bases, leaving 9 bases between them. For the CDR3, the DNA is TGCGCCAGCAGCTTACAAGACAGCTACGAGCAGTACTTC. It codes for CASSLQDSYEQYF.

The chain couples TRBV7-9 to TRBJ2-3, with TRBD1 identical over 7 bases. V dropped 3 bases and J dropped 1; count of bases not matched to a gene: 4. Germline V lookup: CDR1 SEHNR, CDR2 FQNEAQ (reference sequence). This CDR3 spans 15 amino acids. CDR3 loop: CASSFLDRGTDTQYF. The CDR3, as DNA: TGTGCCAGCAGCTTCCTAGACAGGGGCACAGATACGCAGTATTTT.

The chain joins TRBV19 to TRBJ2-7, with D maybe TRBD1 (6 bases). Germline CDR1 LNHDA, CDR2 SQIVND (reference sequence). V shed 6 bases and J shed 8 bases, with 20 bases lying between them. CDR3 length: 14 amino acids. The CDR3 DNA reads as TGTGCCAGTAGCCGGGACACCGGCAAGGCCAAGCAGTACTTC. As protein: CASSRDTGKAKQYF.

The gene calls are TRBV28 and TRBJ2-3, with D perhaps being TRBD1 or TRBD2 (5 bases each). V gave up 8 bases and J gave up 7 bases, with 22 bases separating them. Germline V gene lookup returns CDR1 MDHEN and CDR2 SYDVKM. The CDR3 spans 15 residues. The CDR3 region is CASSPGDGGRYTQYF. The CDR3 DNA follows: TGTGCCAGCTCCCCCGGGGACGGCGGCAGGTATACGCAGTATTTT.

This chain joins TRBV28 and TRBJ2-7; D ambiguous. This CDR3 has 13 residues. V was pared by 3 bases and J by 2 bases, with 8 bases between. Germline CDR1 is MDHEN and CDR2 is SYDVKM. CDR3 DNA sequence: TGTGCCAGCAGTTTTCTGGGAACCTACGAGCAGTACTTC. The encoded protein is CASSFLGTYEQYF.

This chain uses TRBV2 with TRBJ2-7; D tentatively fits TRBD1 or TRBD2 (6 bases each). The V end was cut by 7 bases, the J end by 3 bases, with 16 bases between. In germline, CDR1 is SNHLY, CDR2 FYNNEI. The CDR3 loop spans 14 amino acids. The CDR3 spells CASNPRGGFYEQYF. DNA for the CDR3: TGTGCCAGCAACCCCCGAGGGGGGTTCTACGAGCAGTACTTC.

The V gene is TRBV14, the J gene TRBJ1-1; unclear D gene. The CDR3 has 15 residues. Germline loops: CDR1 SGHDN, CDR2 FVKESK. Trimming pared 4 bases from V and 4 bases from J, leaving 16 bases between. This CDR3 is CASSRIGSLPTEAFF. The CDR3 nucleotides are TGTGCCAGCAGCCGGATCGGTAGCCTGCCCACTGAAGCTTTCTTT.

The rearrangement links TRBV6-1 to TRBJ1-3, with no clear D. The CDR3 sequence is 13 residues long. Trimming stripped 0 bases from V and 7 bases from J, with 7 bases between. The germline gives CDR1 MNHNS, CDR2 SASEGT. This chain's CDR3 is CASSEASGNTIYF. DNA for the CDR3: TGTGCCAGCAGTGAAGCCTCGGGGAACACCATATATTTT.

This chain joins TRBV29-1 and TRBJ2-3, with TRBD2 matching 11 bases. J was trimmed by 2 bases and V by 5 bases; bases with no gene match: 6. The CDR3 totals 15 residues. The germline V gene has CDR1 SQVTM and CDR2 ANQGSEA. DNA for the CDR3: TGCAGCGTTCCCGGGACTAGCGGTCTCACAGATACGCAGTATTTT. Amino acids: CSVPGTSGLTDTQYF.

The chain recombines TRBV7-2 with TRBJ2-1, with 7 positions matching TRBD2. CDR1 is SGHTA, CDR2 FQGNSA, per germline. Trimming cost V 2 bases and J 14 bases; bases outside gene matches: 12. The CDR3 runs to 14 residues. The CDR3 reads CASSLPREGGPEFF. CDR3 in DNA: TGTGCCAGCAGCTTACCCCGCGAGGGAGGGCCTGAGTTCTTC.

CDR3 DNA sequence: TGTGCCAGCAGCTTTCCGGGACAGGGTCGGACTGAAGCTTTCTTT. Translating it yields CASSFPGQGRTEAFF. The V call is TRBV2, the J call TRBJ1-1; 9 nucleotides agree with TRBD1. This CDR3 is built from 15 residues. Per the germline V gene, CDR1 is SNHLY and CDR2 is FYNNEI. The junction had 10 bases not matched to a gene; V was cut back by 6 bases and J by 5 bases.